A selection of T cell receptor beta chains follows, all from one sample in a study of T cell repertoires in cytomegalovirus infection. TCRdb fed the reads into MiXCR, producing one record per CDR3 protein. The sample has about 500,000 distinct CDR3 sequences, roughly 34% seen once. These receptors' targets are unknown. The specimen was cultured PBMCs, collected from culture after CMV antigen stimulation. These receptors all stem from a human donor in good health (CMV status not recorded). Some clones in this sample may be carry-over from other donors' samples. Each CDR3 is given with its conserved first and last residue. D genes are given only for firm matches. Clone size appears in some rows only: once, few, many, or a class for an expanded clone.

TRBD1 | 15 | TRBJ2-7 | few | TRBV12-3/TRBV12-4 | TGTGCCAGCAGTAGACAGGGGGCACGGGCCTACGAGCAGTACTTC | CASSRQGARAYEQYF
TRBD2 | 18 | TRBJ2-1 | few | TRBV29-1 | TGCAGCGTTCCAAAGGAGGGACTAGCGGGAGGAGCCTACAATGAGCAGTTCTTC | CSVPKEGLAGGAYNEQFF
- | 13 | TRBJ2-3 | few | TRBV19 | TGTGCCAGTACCGAACGACAGACAGATACGCAGTATTTT | CASTERQTDTQYF
TRBD1 | 12 | TRBJ2-5 | few | TRBV2 | TGTGCCAGCAGGGGGACAGGGGAGACCCAGTACTTC | CASRGTGETQYF
TRBD1 | 15 | TRBJ2-1 | - | TRBV7-2 | TGTGCCAGCAGCTTAGGGACAGGGGGCTCTGGTGAGCAGTTCTTC | CASSLGTGGSGEQFF
- | 15 | TRBJ2-3 | - | TRBV20-1 | TGCAGTGCCCACGCCCCGTCTAGCGGCACAGATACGCAGTATTTT | CSAHAPSSGTDTQYF
TRBD1 | 15 | TRBJ1-5 | few | TRBV20-1 | TGCAGTGCTAGCCCCTCCGGACAGGACCATCGACCCCAGCATTTT | CSASPSGQDHRPQHF
- | 13 | TRBJ2-1 | few | TRBV6-5 | TGTGCCAGCAGTTACGGGCGAGACAATGAGCAGTTCTTC | CASSYGRDNEQFF
- | 17 | TRBJ1-3 | many | TRBV4-1 | TGCGCCAGCAGCCAAGACTCCAGGGCCTTCTCTGGAAACACCATATATTTT | CASSQDSRAFSGNTIYF
- | 14 | TRBJ2-1 | - | TRBV7-2 | TGTGCCAGCAGCCCTCCCCCACCGGGGAATGAGCAGTTCTTC | CASSPPPPGNEQFF
- | 16 | TRBJ2-7 | - | TRBV20-1 | TGCAGTGCTAGAGCCCGAGGCAGGGTGTTTTCGGGTTTCGGGTACTTC | CSARARGRVFSGFGYF
- | 22 | TRBJ2-3 | - | TRBV15 | TGTGCCACCAGCAGAGCCCGTGGTGCTCTTTCACCCCTACCTACTAGCACAGATACGCAGTATTTT | CATSRARGALSPLPTSTDTQYF
- | 14 | TRBJ1-6 | - | TRBV9 | TGTGCCAGCAGCGTGCGGGGGGGTAATTCACCCCTCCACTTT | CASSVRGGNSPLHF
TRBD1 | 13 | TRBJ1-2 | - | TRBV7-2 | TGTGCCAGCAGCACCGACAGGGCGGGTGGCTACACCTTC | CASSTDRAGGYTF
- | 12 | TRBJ1-1 | - | TRBV29-1 | TGCAGCGTTGTTGCGGGGAGCACTGAAGCTTTCTTT | CSVVAGSTEAFF
- | 14 | TRBJ2-7 | - | TRBV6-2/TRBV6-3 | TGTGCCAGCAGCCCAAGGGGGTCAGCCTACGAGCAGTACTTC | CASSPRGSAYEQYF
- | 16 | TRBJ2-7 | - | TRBV20-1 | TGCAGTGTTACCGTTGCGACAGCGCCCCTAACCTACGAGCAGTACTTC | CSVTVATAPLTYEQYF
- | 14 | TRBJ2-7 | - | TRBV30 | TGTGCCTGGAGTGTAGGGGCTAGCGACTACGAGCAGTACTTC | CAWSVGASDYEQYF
- | 14 | TRBJ1-4 | - | TRBV7-6 | TGTGCCAGCAGCACCTGGGCCGGCGAGCGGAAACTGTTTTTT | CASSTWAGERKLFF
- | 12 | TRBJ2-7 | - | TRBV7-2 | TGTGCCAGCAGCTCGCGAGTTCACGAGCAGTACTTC | CASSSRVHEQYF
TRBD2 | 16 | TRBJ2-7 | - | TRBV7-3 | TGTGCCAGCAGCTTGCTAGCGGGGGCTTCTTACTACGAGCAGTACTTC | CASSLLAGASYYEQYF
TRBD1 | 14 | TRBJ1-5 | - | TRBV5-1 | TGCGCCAGCAGCGTCGGGACAGAAGGTCAGCCCCAGCATTTT | CASSVGTEGQPQHF
TRBD2 | 16 | TRBJ2-2 | few | TRBV7-2 | TGTGCCAGCAGCGCCGCCGGGACTAGACTCACCGGGGAGCTGTTTTTT | CASSAAGTRLTGELFF
TRBD2 | 16 | TRBJ2-1 | - | TRBV6-6 | TGTGCCAGCAGTTACTCGGGAACGGGAGGACTCGATGAGCAGTTCTTC | CASSYSGTGGLDEQFF
- | 14 | TRBJ2-1 | few | TRBV2 | TGTGCCAGCAGTGAAACCGGGAAAAGGAATGAGCAGTTCTTC | CASSETGKRNEQFF
- | 15 | TRBJ2-1 | - | TRBV20-1 | TGCAGTGCTAGGAATTTAGCACGGGGTAGTTCGGAGCAGTTCTTC | CSARNLARGSSEQFF
- | 13 | TRBJ1-1 | many | TRBV30 | TGTGCCCGGGCGACAGTAACCGACACTGAAGCTTTCTTT | CARATVTDTEAFF
- | 13 | TRBJ1-2 | many | TRBV6-6 | TGTGCCAGCTCCCTACTCGCCAGGGATGGCTACACCTTC | CASSLLARDGYTF
- | 12 | TRBJ1-5 | - | TRBV20-1 | TGCAGTGCCACGACCAGGTGGCAGCCCCAGCATTTT | CSATTRWQPQHF
- | 14 | TRBJ1-1 | - | TRBV7-2 | TGTGCCAGCAGCTTAGGCCCGGAGGACACTGAAGCTTTCTTT | CASSLGPEDTEAFF
- | 14 | TRBJ2-7 | - | TRBV7-2 | TGTGCCAGCAGCTTAGACCATAACTCCTACGAGCAGTACTTC | CASSLDHNSYEQYF
- | 14 | TRBJ2-1 | few | TRBV6-5 | TGTGCCAGCAGTTATGGAGTAAGTGGCGATGAGCAGTTCTTC | CASSYGVSGDEQFF
- | 15 | TRBJ2-1 | - | TRBV7-2 | TGTGCCAGCAGCTTAGCCCTGGATTTCAACAATGAGCAGTTCTTC | CASSLALDFNNEQFF
TRBD2 | 16 | TRBJ2-5 | - | TRBV6-2/TRBV6-3 | TGTGCCAGCAGTAAGGTAGCGGGAGTGGGCCAAGAGACCCAGTACTTC | CASSKVAGVGQETQYF
- | 19 | TRBJ1-2 | - | TRBV24-1 | TGTGCCACCAGTGATTTGCACCCCCGGCAGGACCGAATTAACTATGGCTACACCTTC | CATSDLHPRQDRINYGYTF
- | 16 | TRBJ1-2 | many | TRBV7-8 | TGTGCCAGCAGCTTAGACCCCCGGGACTCTAACTATGGCTACACCTTC | CASSLDPRDSNYGYTF
- | 14 | TRBJ2-7 | - | TRBV28 | TGTGCCAGCAGTTTGTCTGGGCCCGTCCAAGGGCAGTACTTC | CASSLSGPVQGQYF
- | 16 | TRBJ1-2 | - | TRBV28 | TGTGCCAGCAGTGCCTCACCCAGGGCTGGGTCCTTTGGCTACACCTTC | CASSASPRAGSFGYTF
- | 15 | TRBJ2-3 | - | TRBV10-3 | TGTGCCATCAGTTCCTACCCCCCTAGGACAGATACGCAGTATTTT | CAISSYPPRTDTQYF
- | 12 | TRBJ2-4 | once | TRBV19 | TGTGCCAATAGTATAATAGGGGGACTGGAATACTTC | CANSIIGGLEYF
- | 13 | TRBJ2-1 | - | TRBV7-9 | TGTGCCAGCAGCTTAGCGCTCTCACATGAGCAGTTCTTC | CASSLALSHEQFF
- | 14 | TRBJ2-3 | - | TRBV7-2 | TGTGCCAGCAGCTCATCTTTGGGCACAGATACGCAGTATTTT | CASSSSLGTDTQYF
- | 13 | TRBJ1-2 | few | TRBV28 | TGTGCCAGCATTCGACTTACAGGGCTTGGCTACACCTTC | CASIRLTGLGYTF
TRBD1 | 17 | TRBJ1-5 | - | TRBV28 | TGTGCCAGCAGTCCTCGAGGGGGCGCGGGGTTCAATCAGCCCCAGCATTTT | CASSPRGGAGFNQPQHF
TRBD2 | 16 | TRBJ2-1 | many | TRBV6-2/TRBV6-3 | TGTGCCAGCAGGACGAGATCTAGCGGGAGGGGCAATGAGCAGTTCTTC | CASRTRSSGRGNEQFF
- | 12 | TRBJ2-1 | few | TRBV7-3 | TGTGCCAGCAGCTCCCACCTCAATGAGCAGTTCTTC | CASSSHLNEQFF
- | 14 | TRBJ2-3 | few | TRBV6-5 | TGTGCCAGCAGCCCACCCGCCCGCACAGATACGCAGTATTTT | CASSPPARTDTQYF
- | 17 | TRBJ1-6 | - | TRBV20-1 | TGCAGTGCTAGAGATTTGTCTAGCGAAGGAGGTAATTCACCCCTCCACTTT | CSARDLSSEGGNSPLHF
- | 15 | TRBJ2-1 | few | TRBV7-2 | TGTGCCAGCAGCTTAGGGAGGGACAGCTACAATGAGCAGTTCTTC | CASSLGRDSYNEQFF